The clone carrying this T cell receptor (beta chain) has just one count. Its antigen is still unknown. This record comes from a study of cytomegalovirus exposure and HLA in healthy donors. The donors belonged to the approximately 120-subject validation cohort, separate from the approximately 700-subject first cohort. CDR1 is ENHRY and CDR2 is SYGVKD in the germline V gene. V shed 4 bases and J 7 bases; nucleotides not matched to a gene: 6. The CDR3 extends over 14 amino acids. TCRdb keeps only in-frame clones here, not all; method: immunoSEQ multiplex PCR. The sample lists approximately 270,000 clones, about 90% occurring once. Whole-study results and caveats: Researchers reported that a few CMV-associated chains were confirmed in vitro as CMV antigen-specific. There were some public TCRs occurring in many donors, but most TCR sequences were rare. As was reported, the classifier diagnosed cytomegalovirus status with high specificity and sensitivity.

The sequenced material came from PBMCs. The receptor was isolated from a man between 18 and 35 years old in good health and CMV-seropositive. V gene TRBV10-3 combines with J gene TRBJ1-4; TRBD1 matches at 7 bases. The CDR3 reads CAISGYRGGEKLFF. The DNA of the CDR3 is TGTGCCATCAGTGGTTACAGGGGTGGTGAAAAACTGTTTTTT.